Below, 3 T cell receptor beta chains from the same sample are listed, as sequenced in a study of blood T cell repertoires in COVID-19. Only in-frame clones appear in the TCRdb table, and some are missing; sequencing was by immunoSEQ multiplex PCR. This table holds 140,000 to 150,000 clones, about 82% found once. What was sequenced was PBMCs or T cells enriched from blood (not recorded which). The source is a woman aged 40 to 50 who had recovered from COVID-19.

This clone was counted once. The chain combines TRBV5-1 with TRBJ2-3, with 9 bases fitting TRBD2. V trimming: 0 bases; J trimming: 4 bases; junction bases outside the gene matches: 6. Germline values: CDR1 SGHRS, CDR2 YFSETQ. The CDR3 covers 16 residues. CDR3 bases: TGCGCCAGCAGCTTGGCAACCAGCGGGAGGTCAGATACGCAGTATTTT. It is translated as CASSLATSGRSDTQYF. Full variable domain (missing parts from reference TRBV5-1 and TRBJ2-3): KAGVTQTPRYLIKTRGQQVTLSCSPISGHRSVSWYQQTPGQGLQFLFEYFSETQRNKGNFPGRFSGRQFSNSRSEMNVSTLELGDSALYLCASSLATSGRSDTQYFGPGTRLTVL.

The rearrangement joins TRBV7-9 to TRBJ2-5, with 9 bases aligning to TRBD2. J lost 4 bases, V lost 10 bases, and 10 bases had no gene match. The CDR3 is 14 amino acids. Germline V gene lookup returns CDR1 SEHNR and CDR2 FQNEAQ (reference sequence). The CDR3 coding sequence is TGTGCCACGGTTGGTCAAGCGGGGGGAGAGACCCAGTACTTC. Encoded protein: CATVGQAGGETQYF.

The chain couples TRBV4-2 to TRBJ1-3; 10 bases fit TRBD1. Germline V lookup: CDR1 LGHNA, CDR2 YNFKEQ. Germline trimming cut 3 bases from V and 4 bases from J; bases unmatched to any gene: 9. This CDR3 is built from 17 residues. The CDR3, as DNA: TGTGCCAGCAGCCAGGAAGAGACAGGGGGCGCGGGAAACACCATATATTTT. This gives the protein CASSQEETGGAGNTIYF.